Presented here are 3 T cell receptor beta chains from one specimen sequenced in a study of cytomegalovirus exposure and HLA in healthy donors. The PCR contained 60 Vbeta and 13 Jbeta primers. The method was immunoSEQ multiplex PCR; TCRdb's version includes in-frame clones alone and lacks a portion of them. The data contain under 250,000 clones, about 79% of them singletons. Sequences were obtained from PBMCs. The receptors derive from a male donor in good health and CMV-seronegative.

V and J are TRBV10-3 and TRBJ1-2; D not certain. V lost 1 base and J lost 2, with 8 bases in between. The CDR3 is 14 residues long. Germline CDR1 reads ENHRY; CDR2 reads SYGVKD. In DNA, the CDR3 is TGTGCCATCAGTGAGTGGCAGGTGAACTATGGCTACACCTTC. Protein sequence: CAISEWQVNYGYTF.

The rearrangement uses TRBV7-3 and TRBJ2-3; 13 positions agree with TRBD2. V was clipped by 6 bases and J by 3 bases; unmatched bases: 6. Germline loops: CDR1 SGHTA, CDR2 FQGTGA. The CDR3 consists of 16 residues. CDR3 sequence: CASSPTSGRVTDTQYF. CDR3 sequence (DNA): TGTGCCAGCAGTCCTACTAGCGGGAGGGTGACAGATACGCAGTATTTT.

This clone came up a few times. The chain is built from TRBV30 and TRBJ2-7, with 7 bases fitting TRBD1. Per germline, CDR1 GTSNPN and CDR2 SVGIG (reference sequence). The CDR3 has 13 residues. The V and J ends lost 2 bases and 3 bases, in that order; junction bases with no gene match: 4. The CDR3 region is CAWSLTGFYEQYF. As DNA, the CDR3 is TGTGCCTGGAGTCTGACAGGGTTCTACGAGCAGTACTTC.